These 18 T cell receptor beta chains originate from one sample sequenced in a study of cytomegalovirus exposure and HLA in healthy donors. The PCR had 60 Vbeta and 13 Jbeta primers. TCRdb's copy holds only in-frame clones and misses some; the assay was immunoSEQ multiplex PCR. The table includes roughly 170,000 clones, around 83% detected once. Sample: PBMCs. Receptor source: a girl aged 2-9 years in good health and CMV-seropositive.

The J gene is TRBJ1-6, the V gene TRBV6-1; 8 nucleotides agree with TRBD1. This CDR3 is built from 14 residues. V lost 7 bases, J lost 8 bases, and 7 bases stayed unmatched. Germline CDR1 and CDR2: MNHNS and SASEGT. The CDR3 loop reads CASKPGGPHSPLHF. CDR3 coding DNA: TGTGCCAGCAAGCCAGGGGGCCCGCATTCACCCCTCCACTTT.

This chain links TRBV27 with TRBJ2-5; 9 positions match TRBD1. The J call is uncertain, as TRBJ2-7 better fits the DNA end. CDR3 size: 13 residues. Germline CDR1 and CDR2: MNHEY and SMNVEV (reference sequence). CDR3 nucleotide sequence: TGTGCCAGCAGTCGGGGACAGGGCTACGAGCAGTACTTC. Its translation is CASSRGQGYEQYF.

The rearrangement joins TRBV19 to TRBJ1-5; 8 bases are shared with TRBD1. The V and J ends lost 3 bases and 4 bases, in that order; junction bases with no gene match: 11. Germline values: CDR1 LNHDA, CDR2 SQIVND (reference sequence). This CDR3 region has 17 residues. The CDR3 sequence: CASSMGPGQGENQPQHF. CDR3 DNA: TGTGCCAGTAGTATGGGCCCCGGACAGGGCGAAAATCAGCCCCAGCATTTT.

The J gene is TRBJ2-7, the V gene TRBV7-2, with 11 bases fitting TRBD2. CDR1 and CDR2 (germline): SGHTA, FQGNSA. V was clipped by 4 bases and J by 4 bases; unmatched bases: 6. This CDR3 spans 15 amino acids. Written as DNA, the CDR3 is TGTGCCAGCAGCTCGACTAGCGGGACAAGATACGAGCAGTACTTC. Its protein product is CASSSTSGTRYEQYF. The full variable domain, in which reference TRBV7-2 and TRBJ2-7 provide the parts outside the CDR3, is GAGVSQSPSNKVTEKGKDVELRCDPISGHTALYWYRQSLGQGLEFLIYFQGNSAPDKSGLPSDRFSAERTGGSVSTLTIQRTQQEDSAVYLCASSSTSGTRYEQYFGPGTRLTVT.

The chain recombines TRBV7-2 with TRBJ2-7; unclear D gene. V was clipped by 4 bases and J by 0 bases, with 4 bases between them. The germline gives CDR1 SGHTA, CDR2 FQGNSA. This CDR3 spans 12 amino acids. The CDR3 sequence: CASSWPSYEQYF. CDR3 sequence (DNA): TGTGCCAGCAGCTGGCCCTCCTACGAGCAGTACTTC.

The CDR3 protein is CASSERLAGTYNEQFF. The CDR3 DNA follows: TGTGCCAGCAGCGAGAGACTAGCGGGGACCTACAATGAGCAGTTCTTC. The chain employs TRBV9 and TRBJ2-1; TRBD2 aligns across 11 bases. Per the germline V gene, CDR1 is SGDLS and CDR2 is YYNGEE. This CDR3 comprises 16 residues. The ends lost 3 bases at V and 2 bases at J; junction bases unmatched: 4.

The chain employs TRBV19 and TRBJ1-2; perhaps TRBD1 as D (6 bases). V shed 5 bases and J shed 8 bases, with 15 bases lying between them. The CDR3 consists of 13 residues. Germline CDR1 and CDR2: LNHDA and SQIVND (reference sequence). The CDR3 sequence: CASSRRGAGGYTF. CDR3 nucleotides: TGTGCCAGTAGTCGGCGGGGGGCTGGCGGCTACACCTTC. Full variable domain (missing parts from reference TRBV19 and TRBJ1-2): DGGITQSPKYLFRKEGQNVTLSCEQNLNHDAMYWYRQDPGQGLRLIYYSQIVNDFQKGDIAEGYSVSREKKESFPLTVTSAQKNPTAFYLCASSRRGAGGYTFGSGTRLTVV.

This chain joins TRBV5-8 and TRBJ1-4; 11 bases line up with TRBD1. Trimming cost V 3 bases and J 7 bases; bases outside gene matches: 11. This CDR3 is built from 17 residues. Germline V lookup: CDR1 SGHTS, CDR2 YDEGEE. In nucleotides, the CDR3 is TGTGCCAGCAGCTCCGTGGACAGGGGGCGATCTGGTGAAAAACTGTTTTTT. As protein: CASSSVDRGRSGEKLFF.

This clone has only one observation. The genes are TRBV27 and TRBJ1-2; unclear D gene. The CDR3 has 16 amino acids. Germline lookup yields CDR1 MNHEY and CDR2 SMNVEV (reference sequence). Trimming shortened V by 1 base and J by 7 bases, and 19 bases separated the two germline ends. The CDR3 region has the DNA TGTGCCAGCAGTTTATATCGGGGTACGGCTTTCGCTGGCTACACCTTC. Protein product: CASSLYRGTAFAGYTF.

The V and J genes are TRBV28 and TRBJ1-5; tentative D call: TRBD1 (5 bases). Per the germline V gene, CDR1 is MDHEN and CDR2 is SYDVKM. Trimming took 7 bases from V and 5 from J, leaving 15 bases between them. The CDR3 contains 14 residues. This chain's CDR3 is CASTSYRRDQPQHF. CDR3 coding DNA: TGTGCCAGCACGTCCTACAGGAGAGATCAGCCCCAGCATTTT.

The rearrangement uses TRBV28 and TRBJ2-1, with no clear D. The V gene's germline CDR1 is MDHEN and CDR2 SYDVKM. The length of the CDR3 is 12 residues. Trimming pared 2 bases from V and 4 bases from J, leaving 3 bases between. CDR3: CASSLLYNEQFF. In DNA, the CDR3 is TGTGCCAGCAGTTTACTATACAATGAGCAGTTCTTC.

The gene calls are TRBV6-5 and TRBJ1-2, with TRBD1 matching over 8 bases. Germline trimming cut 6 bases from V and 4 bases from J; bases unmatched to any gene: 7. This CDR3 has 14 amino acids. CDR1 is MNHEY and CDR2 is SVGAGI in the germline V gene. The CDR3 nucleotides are TGTGCCAGCAGACCCGACAGGGGAGGCTATGGCTACACCTTC. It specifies CASRPDRGGYGYTF.

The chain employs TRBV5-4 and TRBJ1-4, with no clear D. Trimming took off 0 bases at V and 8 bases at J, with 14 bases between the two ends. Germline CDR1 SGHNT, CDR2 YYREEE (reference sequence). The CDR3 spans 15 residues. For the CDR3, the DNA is TGTGCCAGCAGCTTGGGGGTGGAAGCGGGAGAAAAACTGTTTTTT. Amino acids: CASSLGVEAGEKLFF.

CDR3 nucleotide sequence: TGCGCCAGCGGGAAGGACAGTAGCGCAGATACGCAGTATTTT. Residues: CASGKDSSADTQYF. The genes are TRBV23-1 and TRBJ2-3; a weak D match, TRBD1 (6 bases). TRBV23-1 carries the ORF label, with uncertain function. The CDR3 has 14 amino acids. Trimming pared 8 bases from V and 4 bases from J, leaving 16 bases between.

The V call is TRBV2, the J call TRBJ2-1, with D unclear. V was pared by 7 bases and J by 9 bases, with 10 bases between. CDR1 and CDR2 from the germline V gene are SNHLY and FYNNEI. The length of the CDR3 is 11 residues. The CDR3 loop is CASTLGAEQFF. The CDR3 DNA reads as TGTGCCAGCACCCTAGGCGCTGAGCAGTTCTTC.

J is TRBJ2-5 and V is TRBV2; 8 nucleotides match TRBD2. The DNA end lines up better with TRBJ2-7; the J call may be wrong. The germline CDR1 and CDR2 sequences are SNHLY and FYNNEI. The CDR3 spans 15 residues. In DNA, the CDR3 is TGTGCCACCGGGGGGGAGCGGGAGACCTCCTACGAGCAGTACTTC. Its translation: CATGGERETSYEQYF.

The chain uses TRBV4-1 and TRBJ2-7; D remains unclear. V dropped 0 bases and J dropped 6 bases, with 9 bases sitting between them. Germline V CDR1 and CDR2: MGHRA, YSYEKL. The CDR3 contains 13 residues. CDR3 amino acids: CASSQEILREQYF. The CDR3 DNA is TGCGCCAGCAGCCAAGAGATTTTGCGCGAGCAGTACTTC.

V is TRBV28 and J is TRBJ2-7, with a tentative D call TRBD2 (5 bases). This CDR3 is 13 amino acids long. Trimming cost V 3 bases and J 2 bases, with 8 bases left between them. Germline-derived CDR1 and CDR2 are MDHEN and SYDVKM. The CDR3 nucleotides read TGTGCCAGCAGTTTCGGGATCGCCTACGAGCAGTACTTC. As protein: CASSFGIAYEQYF.